The clone carrying this T cell receptor (beta chain) has just one count. As originally analysed: Reference gene primer amplification yielded estimated nucleated cell counts. Some clones are missing from TCRdb's copy, which holds only in-frame ones; the method was immunoSEQ multiplex PCR. The V and J calls and clone size are taken from that table; D and trimming were inferred from the DNA. The sample carries about 230,000 clones, 75% to 90% recorded once. The data stem from a study of blood T cell repertoires in COVID-19. Study background: COVID-19 samples, acute and convalescent, were from the United States, Italy and Spain.

Germline V gene lookup returns CDR1 SGHTA and CDR2 FQGTGA. V shed 3 bases, J shed 5 bases, and the junction held 1 base outside the gene matches. This CDR3 comprises 13 residues. This clonotype originated in a woman aged 70-85 years with active or convalescent COVID-19. The chain recombines TRBV7-3 with TRBJ2-5; 9 nucleotides align to TRBD2. Specimen: peripheral blood. The CDR3 loop reads CASSFAGGETQYF. The CDR3 coding sequence is TGTGCCAGCAGCTTCGCGGGAGGGGAGACCCAGTACTTC.